This T cell receptor beta chain appears in the sequencing data of a study of metastatic and nonmetastatic thyroid tumors. Treatment of any kind had been given to no patient before thyroid surgery. Unmatched junction bases numbered 14, after V lost 5 bases and J lost 9 bases. Germline V gene sequence: CDR1 SEHNR, CDR2 FQNEAQ (reference sequence). This CDR3 is built from 17 residues. TCRdb re-called the PCR reads through MiXCR. The sample records about 33,000 clones, 10% to 12% being singletons. By share of the sample, this clone is medium-sized. This chain links TRBV7-9 with TRBJ1-6, with 9 nucleotides matching TRBD1. The sequence was obtained from a female donor with papillary thyroid cancer or a benign thyroid nodule (not recorded which). Some clones in this sample may be carry-over from other donors' samples. The sequenced sample was blood. Here the CDR3 reads CASSASRLQGAGSPLHF. The CDR3 coding sequence is TGTGCCAGCAGCGCCTCCCGCTTACAGGGGGCCGGTTCACCCCTCCACTTT.